The rows below give T cell receptor beta chains drawn from one sample of a study of cytomegalovirus exposure and HLA in healthy donors. The repertoire was sequenced with immunoSEQ multiplex PCR; TCRdb's copy has only in-frame clones and lacks some. The sample includes roughly 59,000 clones, approximately 92% seen only once; the top ten take roughly 5.3%. The sample was PBMCs. All receptors derive from a man younger than 35 in good health and CMV-seropositive. Each CDR3 is given with its conserved first and last residue. D genes are given only for firm matches. A row's size may be missing; if present it is once, few, many or a size class.

>TRBV28|-|TRBJ2-6|few
CATTRGDFSGANVLTF
TGTGCCACCACCCGGGGAGATTTCTCTGGGGCCAACGTCCTGACTTTC
>TRBV15|-|TRBJ1-4|-
CATSRDRGGGNEKLFF
TGTGCCACCAGCAGAGATCGTGGGGGAGGTAATGAAAAACTGTTTTTT
>TRBV13|TRBD1|TRBJ1-3|-
CASSSGQTGNTIYF
TGTGCCAGCAGCTCGGGACAGACTGGAAACACCATATATTTT
>TRBV6-1|-|TRBJ2-3|-
CASSIGSTQYF
TGTGCCAGCAGTATTGGGAGTACGCAGTATTTT
>TRBV28|TRBD2|TRBJ2-3|-
CASNSGLAGISTDTQYF
TGTGCCAGCAATAGCGGCCTAGCGGGGATCAGCACAGATACGCAGTATTTT
>TRBV7-2|-|TRBJ2-7|-
CASSSYRAYEQYF
TGTGCCAGCAGCTCATACAGAGCCTACGAGCAGTACTTC
>TRBV30|-|TRBJ2-3|-
CAWIPRGSTDTQYF
TGTGCCTGGATCCCCCGGGGAAGCACAGATACGCAGTATTTT
>TRBV20-1|-|TRBJ2-7|-
CSASPGWEQYF
TGCAGTGCTAGTCCGGGGTGGGAGCAGTACTTC
>TRBV7-6|-|TRBJ2-7|once
CASSPPPSGVAGTYSYEQYF
TGTGCCAGCAGCCCCCCCCCGTCGGGAGTTGCGGGGACCTACTCCTACGAGCAGTACTTC
>TRBV6-1|TRBD1|TRBJ1-1|-
CASSEMNQGDTEAFF
TGTGCCAGCAGTGAAATGAATCAGGGGGATACTGAAGCTTTCTTT
>TRBV5-6|-|TRBJ1-5|-
CASSLGQANQPQHF
TGTGCCAGCAGCTTGGGGCAGGCAAATCAGCCCCAGCATTTT
>TRBV7-2|TRBD2|TRBJ2-5|-
CASSLAVLAGKRGGQETQYF
TGTGCCAGCAGCTTAGCAGTCCTAGCGGGTAAAAGAGGGGGACAAGAGACCCAGTACTTC
>TRBV6-4|TRBD2|TRBJ2-3|-
CASSDTGGGTDTQYF
TGTGCCAGCAGTGACACGGGAGGGGGCACAGATACGCAGTATTTT